The 14 T cell receptor beta chains in this list originate from one sample, sequenced in a study of cytomegalovirus exposure and HLA in healthy donors. A multiplex PCR was run with 60 Vbeta primers and 13 Jbeta primers. Libraries were prepared by immunoSEQ multiplex PCR; TCRdb keeps only in-frame clonotypes and omits some of them. The sample contains some 130,000 clones, roughly three quarters of which appear only once. The sample comprised PBMCs. Source of these receptors: a man aged 40-49 years in good health and CMV-seronegative.

The chain links TRBV5-5 to TRBJ1-1; weak D call: TRBD1 (6 bases). The germline V gene has CDR1 SGHKS and CDR2 YYEKEE (reference sequence). Trimming shortened V by 0 bases and J by 4 bases, and 16 bases separated the two germline ends. There are 16 residues in the CDR3. The CDR3, as DNA: TGTGCCAGCAGCTTGGTTTTAGGGGGGGCGGGCACTGAAGCTTTCTTT. This codes for CASSLVLGGAGTEAFF. The full variable domain, rest sourced from reference TRBV5-5 and TRBJ1-1, is DAGVTQSPTHLIKTRGQQVTLRCSPISGHKSVSWYQQVLGQGPQFIFQYYEKEERGRGNFPDRFSARQFPNYSSELNVNALLLGDSALYLCASSLVLGGAGTEAFFGQGTRLTVV.

The chain has TRBV4-3 and TRBJ2-7; 10 bases agree with TRBD1. The CDR3 consists of 15 residues. CDR1 is LGHNA and CDR2 is YSLEER in the germline V gene. V lost 1 base to trimming and J lost 5 bases; unmatched junction nucleotides: 5. CDR3 coding DNA: TGCGCCAGCAGCCAAGGACAGGACAGGGGGGACGAGCAGTACTTC. It yields the protein CASSQGQDRGDEQYF.

The sample holds a few counts of this clone. This chain joins TRBV30 and TRBJ1-1, with D hard to call. V was pared by 3 bases and J by 5 bases, with 22 bases between. Germline CDR1 is GTSNPN and CDR2 is SVGIG (reference sequence). This CDR3 is built from 16 residues. The chain's CDR3 is CAWRQTQPISGTEAFF. The CDR3 region has the DNA TGTGCCTGGAGACAAACCCAACCGATTTCGGGGACTGAAGCTTTCTTT.

This sequence joins TRBV6-5 and TRBJ1-5; D is perhaps TRBD1 (5 bases). Trimming cost V 6 bases and J 4 bases, with 16 bases left between them. The CDR3 has 15 residues. The germline gives CDR1 MNHEY, CDR2 SVGAGI. The CDR3 region is CASSPFGGRNQPQHF. The CDR3 nucleotides read TGTGCCAGCAGCCCGTTCGGGGGACGGAATCAGCCCCAGCATTTT.

This clone has a handful of counts. This chain links TRBV6-6 with TRBJ2-2; 14 positions match TRBD2. Trimming removed 6 bases from V and 6 bases from J; junction bases left unmatched: 6. This CDR3 has 16 amino acids. Germline V gene lookup returns CDR1 MNHNY and CDR2 SVGAGI (reference sequence). The CDR3 DNA sequence: TGTGCCAGCAGGACCGGGACTAGCGGGAGAGCCGGGGAGCTGTTTTTT. Translated, it gives CASRTGTSGRAGELFF.

This rearrangement joins TRBV18 to TRBJ1-1, with a tentative D call TRBD1 (6 bases). This CDR3 contains 17 residues. Trimming removed 3 bases from V and 0 bases from J, with 17 bases in between. Germline assignment: CDR1 KGHSH and CDR2 LQKENI. CDR3 nucleotides: TGTGCCAGCTCACCGGGGACCCAGGGGCGGATGAACACTGAAGCTTTCTTT. This encodes CASSPGTQGRMNTEAFF.

The rearrangement links TRBV7-2 to TRBJ2-5, with D tentatively TRBD1 (5 bases). This CDR3 contains 14 residues. Germline V gives CDR1 SGHTA, CDR2 FQGNSA. V was shortened by 5 bases and J by 5 bases, with 15 bases between the two germline ends. DNA for the CDR3: TGTGCCAGCAGCATCGATCAGTGGGGCGAGACCCAGTACTTC. This codes for CASSIDQWGETQYF.

The chain links TRBV4-1 to TRBJ2-6; D perhaps matches TRBD1 (5 bases). Germline lookup yields CDR1 MGHRA and CDR2 YSYEKL. The length of the CDR3 is 17 residues. V lost 0 bases, J lost 5 bases, and 14 bases lay in between. The CDR3: CASSQDQGVLWANVLTF. DNA of the CDR3: TGCGCCAGCAGCCAAGATCAGGGCGTTTTATGGGCCAACGTCCTGACTTTC.

The chain recombines TRBV19 with TRBJ1-6, with D unresolved. Germline CDR1 and CDR2: LNHDA and SQIVND (reference sequence). This CDR3 contains 14 residues. V was shortened by 6 bases and J by 0 bases, with 6 bases between the two germline ends. CDR3: CASSPSSYNSPLHF. In nucleotides, the CDR3 is TGTGCCAGTAGCCCCAGCTCCTATAATTCACCCCTCCACTTT.

The V and J genes are TRBV4-1 and TRBJ1-2; 7 bases agree with TRBD1. This CDR3 is built from 18 residues. V shed 1 base and J 3 bases; nucleotides not matched to a gene: 14. Germline CDR1 reads MGHRA; CDR2 reads YSYEKL. The CDR3 region has the DNA TGCGCCAGCAGCCAAGGAGGGGGCCTCGACAGGTTTGACTATGGCTACACCTTC. Translating it yields CASSQGGGLDRFDYGYTF.

The gene calls are TRBV6-5 and TRBJ2-2; a possible D gene is TRBD2 (5 bases). Between the trimmed V and J ends, which lost 9 bases and 6 bases, there was a span of 11 bases. CDR3 length: 12 residues. Germline-derived CDR1 and CDR2 are MNHEY and SVGAGI. Here the CDR3 reads CASEGGSGELFF. In DNA, the CDR3 is TGTGCCAGTGAGGGTGGGTCCGGGGAGCTGTTTTTT.

This clone was counted only a few times. In DNA form, the CDR3 reads TGTGCCAGCTCACCCCGACGACTTTCTGAAGCTTTCTTT. Its protein is CASSPRRLSEAFF. The rearrangement joins TRBV18 to TRBJ1-1; D is unclear. The CDR3 length is 13 residues. Germline lookup yields CDR1 KGHSH and CDR2 LQKENI. V shed 3 bases and J shed 6 bases, with 11 bases lying between them.

V is TRBV5-4 and J is TRBJ2-1; 9 positions agree with TRBD2. Germline V gene lookup returns CDR1 SGHNT and CDR2 YYREEE (reference sequence). The junction had 3 bases not matched to a gene; V was cut back by 5 bases and J by 0 bases. The CDR3 is made up of 15 amino acids. The CDR3 region is CASSLSGSSYNEQFF. CDR3 nucleotide sequence: TGTGCCAGCAGTCTTAGCGGGAGCTCCTACAATGAGCAGTTCTTC.

This chain links TRBV7-8 with TRBJ1-1; D may be TRBD1 (6 bases). Trimming left V 1 base short and J 4 bases short, with 22 bases between. The CDR3 spans 18 residues. Germline V gene sequence: CDR1 SGHVS, CDR2 FQNEAQ. The chain's CDR3 is CASSLGRGATNRSTEAFF. CDR3 DNA sequence: TGTGCCAGCAGCTTAGGCCGGGGGGCCACGAACAGGAGCACTGAAGCTTTCTTT.